This TCR beta chain stems from a study of blood T cell repertoires in COVID-19. As for the study in general: There were acute and convalescent COVID-19 samples, and they came from the United States, Italy and Spain. In each case, the material was cDNA or gDNA derived from T cells, B-cell-depleted T cells, or PBMCs.

V lost 1 base to trimming and J lost 6 bases, with 10 bases between them. CDR1 MGHRA and CDR2 YSYEKL come from the germline V gene. This CDR3 region has 13 residues. Per the original methods: For nucleated cells, counts were estimated from reference gene primer amplification. This table comes from immunoSEQ multiplex PCR, and its TCRdb copy is limited to in-frame clones, with some not included. D and trimming were read from the DNA, whereas the V and J calls and clone size are those reported in that table. The sample has 80,000 to 100,000 clones, nearly 95% seen once. The TCR sequence derives from a human donor with active COVID-19. The donor label of this sample is uncertain. Sequencing input: peripheral blood. The gene calls are TRBV4-1 and TRBJ2-7; D uncertain. The CDR3 protein is CASSQGVFGEQYF. CDR3 coding DNA: TGCGCCAGCAGCCAAGGCGTGTTCGGCGAGCAGTACTTC.